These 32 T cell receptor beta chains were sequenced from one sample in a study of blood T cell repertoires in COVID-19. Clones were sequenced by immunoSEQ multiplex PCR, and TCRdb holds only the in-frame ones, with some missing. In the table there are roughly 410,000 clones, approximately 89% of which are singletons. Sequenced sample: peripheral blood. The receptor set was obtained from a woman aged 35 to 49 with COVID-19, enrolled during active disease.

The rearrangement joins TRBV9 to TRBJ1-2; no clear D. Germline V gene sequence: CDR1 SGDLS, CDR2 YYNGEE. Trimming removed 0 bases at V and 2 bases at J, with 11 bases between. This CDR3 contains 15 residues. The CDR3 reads CASSVGTAPNYGYTF. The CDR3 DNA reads TGTGCCAGCAGCGTAGGTACAGCCCCGAACTATGGCTACACCTTC. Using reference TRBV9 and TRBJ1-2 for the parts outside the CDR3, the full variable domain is DSGVTQTPKHLITATGQRVTLRCSPRSGDLSVYWYQQSLDQGLQFLIQYYNGEERAKGNILERFSAQQFPDLHSELNLSSLELGDSALYFCASSVGTAPNYGYTFGSGTRLTVV.

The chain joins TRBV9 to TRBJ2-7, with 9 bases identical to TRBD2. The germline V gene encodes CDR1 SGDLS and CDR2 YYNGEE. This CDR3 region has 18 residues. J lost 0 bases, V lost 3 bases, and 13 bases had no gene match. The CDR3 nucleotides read TGTGCCAGCAGCGGGCCTAGCGGGGTAGACAGGACCTCCTACGAGCAGTACTTC. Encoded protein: CASSGPSGVDRTSYEQYF.

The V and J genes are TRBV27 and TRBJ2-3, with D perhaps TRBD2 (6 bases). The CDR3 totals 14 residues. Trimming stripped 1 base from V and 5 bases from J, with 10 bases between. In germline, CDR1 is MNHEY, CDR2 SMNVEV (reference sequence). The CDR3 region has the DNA TGTGCCAGCAGTTTATTTGGAGGGAAAGATACGCAGTATTTT. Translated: CASSLFGGKDTQYF.

CDR3: CASSRGPDEKLFF. The CDR3 nucleotides are TGTGCCAGCAGTAGGGGGCCTGATGAAAAACTGTTTTTT. The V gene is TRBV6-4, the J gene TRBJ1-4, with 7 nucleotides matching TRBD1. CDR3 length equals 13 residues. The germline gives CDR1 MRHNA, CDR2 SNTAGT. Germline trimming cut 5 bases from V and 6 bases from J; bases unmatched to any gene: 3.

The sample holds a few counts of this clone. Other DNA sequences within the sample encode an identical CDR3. This CDR3 reads CASSRGGSNQPQHF. CDR3 DNA: TGTGCCAGCAGCCGGGGGGGAAGCAATCAGCCCCAGCATTTT. The rearrangement uses TRBV6-2 or TRBV6-3 and TRBJ1-5; TRBD1 might be the D (5 bases). The CDR3 runs 14 residues. Trimming took 6 bases from V and 1 from J, leaving 10 bases between them. The V gene's germline CDR1 is MNHEY and CDR2 SVGEGT.

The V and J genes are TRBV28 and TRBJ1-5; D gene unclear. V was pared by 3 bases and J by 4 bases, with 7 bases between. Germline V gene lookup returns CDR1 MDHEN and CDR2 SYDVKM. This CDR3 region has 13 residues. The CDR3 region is CASSFSANQPQHF. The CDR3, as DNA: TGTGCCAGCAGTTTCTCAGCGAATCAGCCCCAGCATTTT.

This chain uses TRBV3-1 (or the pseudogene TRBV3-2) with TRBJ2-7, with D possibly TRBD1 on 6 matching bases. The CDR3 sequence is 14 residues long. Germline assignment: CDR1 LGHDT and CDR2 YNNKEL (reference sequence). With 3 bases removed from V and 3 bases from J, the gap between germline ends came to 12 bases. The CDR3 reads CASSHYPTGYEQYF. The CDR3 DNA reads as TGTGCCAGCAGCCACTACCCGACAGGCTACGAGCAGTACTTC.

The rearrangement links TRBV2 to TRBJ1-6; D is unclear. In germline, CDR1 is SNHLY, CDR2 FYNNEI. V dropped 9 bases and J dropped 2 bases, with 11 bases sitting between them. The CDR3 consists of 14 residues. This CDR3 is CARTSGTYNSPLHF. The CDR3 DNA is TGTGCCAGGACTTCCGGGACCTATAATTCACCCCTCCACTTT.

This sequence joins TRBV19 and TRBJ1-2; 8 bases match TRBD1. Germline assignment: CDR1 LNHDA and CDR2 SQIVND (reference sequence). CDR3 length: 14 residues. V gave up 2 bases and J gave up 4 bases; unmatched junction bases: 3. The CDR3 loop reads CASSIIGQGYGYTF. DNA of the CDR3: TGTGCCAGTAGTATAATTGGACAGGGCTATGGCTACACCTTC.

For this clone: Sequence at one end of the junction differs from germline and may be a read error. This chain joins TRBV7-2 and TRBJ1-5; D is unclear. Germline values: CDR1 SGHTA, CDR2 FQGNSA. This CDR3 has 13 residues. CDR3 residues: CASSREPDTLMVF. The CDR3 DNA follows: TGTGCCAGCAGCCGCGAGCCCGACACCTTAATGGTTTTT. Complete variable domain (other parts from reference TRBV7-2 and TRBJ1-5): GAGVSQSPSNKVTEKGKDVELRCDPISGHTALYWYRQSLGQGLEFLIYFQGNSAPDKSGLPSDRFSAERTGGSVSTLTIQRTQQEDSAVYLCASSREPDTLMVFGDGTRLSIL.

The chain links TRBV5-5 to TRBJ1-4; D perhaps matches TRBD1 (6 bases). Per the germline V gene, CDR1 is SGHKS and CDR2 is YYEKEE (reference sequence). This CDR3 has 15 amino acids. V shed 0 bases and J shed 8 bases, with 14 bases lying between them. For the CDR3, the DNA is TGTGCCAGCAGCTTGGGGAACAGGGTATGGGAAAAACTGTTTTTT. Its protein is CASSLGNRVWEKLFF.

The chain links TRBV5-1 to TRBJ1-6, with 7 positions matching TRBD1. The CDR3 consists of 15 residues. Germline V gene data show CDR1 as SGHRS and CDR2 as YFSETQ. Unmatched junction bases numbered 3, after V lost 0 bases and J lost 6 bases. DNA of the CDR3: TGCGCCAGCAGCTTGGAACAGGGGTTTAATTCACCCCTCCACTTT. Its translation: CASSLEQGFNSPLHF.

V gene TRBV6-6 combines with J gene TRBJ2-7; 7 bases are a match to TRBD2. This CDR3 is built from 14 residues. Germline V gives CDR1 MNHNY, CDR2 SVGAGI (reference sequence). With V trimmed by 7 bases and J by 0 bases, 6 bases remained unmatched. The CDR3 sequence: CASTKRGSSYEQYF. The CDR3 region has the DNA TGTGCCAGCACTAAGCGGGGAAGCTCCTACGAGCAGTACTTC.

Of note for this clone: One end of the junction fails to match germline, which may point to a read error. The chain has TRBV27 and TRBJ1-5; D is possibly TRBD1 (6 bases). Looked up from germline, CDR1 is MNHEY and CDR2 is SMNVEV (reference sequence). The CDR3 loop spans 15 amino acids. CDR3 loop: CASRLSGDFYQPQHF. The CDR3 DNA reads TGTGCCAGCAGGTTATCAGGGGACTTCTATCAGCCCCAGCATTTT.

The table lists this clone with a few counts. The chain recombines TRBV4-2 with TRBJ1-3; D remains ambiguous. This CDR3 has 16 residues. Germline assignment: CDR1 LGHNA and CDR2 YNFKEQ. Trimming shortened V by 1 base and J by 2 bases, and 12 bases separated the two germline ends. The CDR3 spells CASSQGARITGNTIYF. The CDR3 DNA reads TGTGCCAGCAGCCAAGGGGCTCGGATCACTGGAAACACCATATATTTT.

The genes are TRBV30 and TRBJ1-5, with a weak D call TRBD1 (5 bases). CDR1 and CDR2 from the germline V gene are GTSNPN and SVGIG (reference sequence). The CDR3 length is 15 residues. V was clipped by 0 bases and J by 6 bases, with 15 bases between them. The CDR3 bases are TGTGCCTGGAGTGTACGCGACAGTGACGTTCAGCCCCAGCATTTT. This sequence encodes CAWSVRDSDVQPQHF.

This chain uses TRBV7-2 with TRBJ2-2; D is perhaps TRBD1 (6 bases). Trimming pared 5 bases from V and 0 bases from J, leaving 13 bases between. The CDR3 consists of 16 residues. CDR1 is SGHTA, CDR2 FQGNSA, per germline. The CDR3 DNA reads TGTGCCAGCAGCAGAACAGGACAGACGAACACCGGGGAGCTGTTTTTT. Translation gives CASSRTGQTNTGELFF.

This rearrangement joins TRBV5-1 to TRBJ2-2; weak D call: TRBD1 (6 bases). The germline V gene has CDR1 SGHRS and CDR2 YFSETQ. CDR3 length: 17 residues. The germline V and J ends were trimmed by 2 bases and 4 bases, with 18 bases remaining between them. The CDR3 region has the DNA TGCGCCAGCAGCTTTAAATTGCGGACAGCAGTCACCGGGGAGCTGTTTTTT. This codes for CASSFKLRTAVTGELFF.

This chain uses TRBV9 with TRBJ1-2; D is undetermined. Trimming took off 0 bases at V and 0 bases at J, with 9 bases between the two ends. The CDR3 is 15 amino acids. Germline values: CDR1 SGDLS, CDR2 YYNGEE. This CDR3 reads CASSVDKESNYGYTF. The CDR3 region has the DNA TGTGCCAGCAGCGTAGACAAGGAGTCTAACTATGGCTACACCTTC.

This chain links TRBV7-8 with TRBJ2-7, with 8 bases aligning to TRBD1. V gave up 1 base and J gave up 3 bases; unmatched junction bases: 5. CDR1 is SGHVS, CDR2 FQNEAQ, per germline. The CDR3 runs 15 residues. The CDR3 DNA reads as TGTGCCAGCAGCTTAGTTGGACAGGGAGACTACGAGCAGTACTTC. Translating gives CASSLVGQGDYEQYF.

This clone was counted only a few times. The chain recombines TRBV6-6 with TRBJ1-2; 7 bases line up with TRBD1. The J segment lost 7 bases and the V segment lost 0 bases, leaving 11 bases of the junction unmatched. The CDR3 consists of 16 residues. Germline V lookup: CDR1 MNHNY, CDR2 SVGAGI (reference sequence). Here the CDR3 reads CASSYSTLGGGFGYTF. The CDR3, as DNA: TGTGCCAGCAGTTACTCGACACTAGGGGGCGGATTTGGCTACACCTTC.

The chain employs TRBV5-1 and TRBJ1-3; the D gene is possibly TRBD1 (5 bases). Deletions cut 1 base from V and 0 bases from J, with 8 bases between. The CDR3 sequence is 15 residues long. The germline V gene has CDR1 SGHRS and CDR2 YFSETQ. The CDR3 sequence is CASSLPQGSGNTIYF. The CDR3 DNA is TGCGCCAGCAGCTTGCCGCAGGGCTCTGGAAACACCATATATTTT.

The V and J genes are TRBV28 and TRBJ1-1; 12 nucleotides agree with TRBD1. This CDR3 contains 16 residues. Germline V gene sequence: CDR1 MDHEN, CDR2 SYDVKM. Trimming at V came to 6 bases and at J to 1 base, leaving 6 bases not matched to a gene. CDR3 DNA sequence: TGTGCCAGCAGACAACCGGGACAGGGGGCGAACACTGAAGCTTTCTTT. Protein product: CASRQPGQGANTEAFF.

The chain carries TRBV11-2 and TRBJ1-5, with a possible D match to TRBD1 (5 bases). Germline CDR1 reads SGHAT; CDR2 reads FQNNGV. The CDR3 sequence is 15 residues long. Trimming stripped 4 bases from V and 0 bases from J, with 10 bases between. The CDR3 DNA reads TGTGCCAGCAGCTCCGGGGGGTCTAGCAATCAGCCCCAGCATTTT. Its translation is CASSSGGSSNQPQHF.

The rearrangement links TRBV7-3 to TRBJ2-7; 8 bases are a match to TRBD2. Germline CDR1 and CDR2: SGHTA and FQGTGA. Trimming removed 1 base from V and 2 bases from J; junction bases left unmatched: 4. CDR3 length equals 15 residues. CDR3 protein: CASSLMGSGTYEQYF. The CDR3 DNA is TGTGCCAGCAGCTTAATGGGTAGCGGGACCTACGAGCAGTACTTC. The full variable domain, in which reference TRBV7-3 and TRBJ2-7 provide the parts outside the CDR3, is GAGVSQTPSNKVTEKGKYVELRCDPISGHTALYWYRQSLGQGPEFLIYFQGTGAADDSGLPNDRFFAVRPEGSVSTLKIQRTERGDSAVYLCASSLMGSGTYEQYFGPGTRLTVT.

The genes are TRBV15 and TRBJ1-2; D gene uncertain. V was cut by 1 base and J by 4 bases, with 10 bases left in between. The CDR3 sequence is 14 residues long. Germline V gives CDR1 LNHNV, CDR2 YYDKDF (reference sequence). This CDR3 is CATSRGGAAYGYTF. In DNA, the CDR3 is TGTGCCACCAGCAGAGGAGGAGCAGCCTATGGCTACACCTTC.

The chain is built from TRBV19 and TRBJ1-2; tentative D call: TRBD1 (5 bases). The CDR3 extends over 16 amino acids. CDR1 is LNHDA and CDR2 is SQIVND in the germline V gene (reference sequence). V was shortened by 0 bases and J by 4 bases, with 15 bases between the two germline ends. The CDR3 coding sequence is TGTGCCAGTAGTATAGAACACCTCAGGGAGGCCTATGGCTACACCTTC. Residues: CASSIEHLREAYGYTF.

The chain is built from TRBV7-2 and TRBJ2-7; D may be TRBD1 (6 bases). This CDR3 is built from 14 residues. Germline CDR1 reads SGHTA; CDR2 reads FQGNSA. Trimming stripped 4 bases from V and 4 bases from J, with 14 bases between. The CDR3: CASSSRQGIYEQYF. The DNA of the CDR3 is TGTGCCAGCAGCTCTAGGCAGGGGATATACGAGCAGTACTTC.

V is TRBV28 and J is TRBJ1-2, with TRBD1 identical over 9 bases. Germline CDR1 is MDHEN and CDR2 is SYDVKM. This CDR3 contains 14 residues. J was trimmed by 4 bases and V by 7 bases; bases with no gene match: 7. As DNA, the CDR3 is TGTGCCAGCAAGGGACAGGGCCGTACCTATGGCTACACCTTC. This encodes CASKGQGRTYGYTF.

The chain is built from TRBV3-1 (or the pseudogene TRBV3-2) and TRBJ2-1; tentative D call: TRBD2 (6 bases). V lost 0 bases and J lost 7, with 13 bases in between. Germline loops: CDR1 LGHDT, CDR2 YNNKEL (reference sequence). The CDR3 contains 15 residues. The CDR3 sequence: CASSQERGAGNEQFF. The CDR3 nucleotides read TGTGCCAGCAGCCAAGAGAGAGGGGCGGGGAATGAGCAGTTCTTC.

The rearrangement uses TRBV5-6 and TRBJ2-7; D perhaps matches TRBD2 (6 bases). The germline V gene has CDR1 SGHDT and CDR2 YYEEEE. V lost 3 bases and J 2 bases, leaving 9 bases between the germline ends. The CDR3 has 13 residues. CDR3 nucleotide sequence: TGTGCCAGCAGCTCCGGACTAACCTACGAGCAGTACTTC. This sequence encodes CASSSGLTYEQYF.

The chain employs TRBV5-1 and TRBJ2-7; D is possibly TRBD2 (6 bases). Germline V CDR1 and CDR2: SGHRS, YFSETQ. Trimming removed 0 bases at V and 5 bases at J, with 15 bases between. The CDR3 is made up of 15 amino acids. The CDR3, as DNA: TGCGCCAGCAGCTTGGACAGCCCGGGGGTTGACGAGCAGTACTTC. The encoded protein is CASSLDSPGVDEQYF.